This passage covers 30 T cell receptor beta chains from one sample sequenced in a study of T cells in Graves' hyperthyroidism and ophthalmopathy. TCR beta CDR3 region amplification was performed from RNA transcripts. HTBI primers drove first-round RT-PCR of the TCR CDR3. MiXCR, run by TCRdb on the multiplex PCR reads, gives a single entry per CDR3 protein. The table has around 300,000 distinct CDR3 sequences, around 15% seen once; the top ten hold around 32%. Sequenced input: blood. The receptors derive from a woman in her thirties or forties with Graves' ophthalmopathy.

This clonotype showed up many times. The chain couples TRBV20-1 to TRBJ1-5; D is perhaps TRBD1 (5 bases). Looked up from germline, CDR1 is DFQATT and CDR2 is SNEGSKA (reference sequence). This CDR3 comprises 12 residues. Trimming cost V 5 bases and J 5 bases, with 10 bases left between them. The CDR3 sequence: CSAGGLDQPQHF. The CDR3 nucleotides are TGCAGTGCTGGGGGTCTGGATCAGCCCCAGCATTTT.

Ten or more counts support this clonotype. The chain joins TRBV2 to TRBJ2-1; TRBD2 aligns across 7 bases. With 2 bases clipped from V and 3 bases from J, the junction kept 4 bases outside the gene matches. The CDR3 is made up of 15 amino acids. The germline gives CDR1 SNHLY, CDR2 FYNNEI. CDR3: CASSESSGFYNEQFF. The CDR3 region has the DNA TGTGCCAGCAGTGAATCTAGCGGCTTCTACAATGAGCAGTTCTTC.

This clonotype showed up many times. The CDR3 DNA is TGCAGTGCTAGAGTGTTCAGGGGAGGGAACACCGCCCTGAACTACGAGCAGTACTTC. This codes for CSARVFRGGNTALNYEQYF. V is TRBV20-1 and J is TRBJ2-7; tentatively, D is TRBD2 (7 bases). Trimming left V 1 base short and J 3 bases short, with 28 bases between. Looked up from germline, CDR1 is DFQATT and CDR2 is SNEGSKA (reference sequence). CDR3 size: 19 residues.

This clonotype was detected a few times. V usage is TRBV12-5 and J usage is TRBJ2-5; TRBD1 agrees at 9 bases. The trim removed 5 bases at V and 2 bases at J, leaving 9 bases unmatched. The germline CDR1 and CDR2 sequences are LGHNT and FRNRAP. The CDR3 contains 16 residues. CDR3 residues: CASGAGTGRVQETQYF. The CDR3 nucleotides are TGTGCTAGTGGTGCGGGGACAGGGAGAGTGCAAGAGACCCAGTACTTC.

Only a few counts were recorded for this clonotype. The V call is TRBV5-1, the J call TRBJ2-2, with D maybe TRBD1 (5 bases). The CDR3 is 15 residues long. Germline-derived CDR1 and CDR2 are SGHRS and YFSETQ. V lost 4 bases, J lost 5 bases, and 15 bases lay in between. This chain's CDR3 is CASSQNGQGTGELFF. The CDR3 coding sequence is TGCGCCAGCAGCCAAAATGGGCAGGGAACCGGGGAGCTGTTTTTT. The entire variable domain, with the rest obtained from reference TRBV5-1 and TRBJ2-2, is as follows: KAGVTQTPRYLIKTRGQQVTLSCSPISGHRSVSWYQQTPGQGLQFLFEYFSETQRNKGNFPGRFSGRQFSNSRSEMNVSTLELGDSALYLCASSQNGQGTGELFFGEGSRLTVL.

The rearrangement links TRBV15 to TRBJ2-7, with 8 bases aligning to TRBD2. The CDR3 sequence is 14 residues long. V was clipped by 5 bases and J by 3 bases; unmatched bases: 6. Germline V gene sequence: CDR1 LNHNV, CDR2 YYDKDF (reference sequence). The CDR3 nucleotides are TGTGCCACCAGCGCCCGTAGCGGGAACTACGAGCAGTACTTC. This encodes CATSARSGNYEQYF.

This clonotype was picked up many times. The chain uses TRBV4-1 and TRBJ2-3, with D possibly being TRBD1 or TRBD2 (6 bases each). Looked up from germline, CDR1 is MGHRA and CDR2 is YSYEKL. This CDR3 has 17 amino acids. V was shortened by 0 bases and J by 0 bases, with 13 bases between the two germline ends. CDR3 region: CASSQDAGGSSTDTQYF. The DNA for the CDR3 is TGCGCCAGCAGCCAAGATGCCGGGGGCTCTAGCACAGATACGCAGTATTTT.

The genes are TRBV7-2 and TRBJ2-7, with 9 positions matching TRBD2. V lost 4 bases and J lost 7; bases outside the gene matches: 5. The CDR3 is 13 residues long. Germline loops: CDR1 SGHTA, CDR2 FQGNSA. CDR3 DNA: TGTGCCAGCAGCTCGGGACTAGCTCAAGAGCAGTACTTC. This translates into CASSSGLAQEQYF.

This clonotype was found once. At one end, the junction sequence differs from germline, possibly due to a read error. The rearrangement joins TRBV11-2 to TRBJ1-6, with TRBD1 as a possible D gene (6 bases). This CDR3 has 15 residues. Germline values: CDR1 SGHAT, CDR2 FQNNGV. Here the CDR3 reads CASSALQGPNSPLYF. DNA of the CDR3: TGTGCCAGCAGCGCCCTTCAGGGGCCAAATTCACCCCTCTACTTT.

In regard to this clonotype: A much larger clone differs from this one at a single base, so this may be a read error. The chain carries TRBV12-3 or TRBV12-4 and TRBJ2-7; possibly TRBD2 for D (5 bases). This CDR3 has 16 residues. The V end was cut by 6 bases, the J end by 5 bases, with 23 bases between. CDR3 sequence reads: CASSPDAGGSSNEQYF. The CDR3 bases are TGTGCCAGCAGCCCGGACGCGGGCGGCTCTAGTAACGAGCAGTACTTC.

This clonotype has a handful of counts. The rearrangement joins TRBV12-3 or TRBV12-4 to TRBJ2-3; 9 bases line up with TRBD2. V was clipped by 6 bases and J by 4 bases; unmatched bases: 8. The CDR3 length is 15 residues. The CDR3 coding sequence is TGTGCCAGCAGCTCTCTTGGCGGGAGGGCAGATACGCAGTATTTT. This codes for CASSSLGGRADTQYF.

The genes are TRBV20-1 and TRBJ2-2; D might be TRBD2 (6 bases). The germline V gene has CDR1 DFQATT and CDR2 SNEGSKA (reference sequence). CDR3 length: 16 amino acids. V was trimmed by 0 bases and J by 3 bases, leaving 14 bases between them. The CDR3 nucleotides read TGCAGTGCTAGAGATCGGGGGATTAAGGACACCGGGGAGCTGTTTTTT. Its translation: CSARDRGIKDTGELFF.

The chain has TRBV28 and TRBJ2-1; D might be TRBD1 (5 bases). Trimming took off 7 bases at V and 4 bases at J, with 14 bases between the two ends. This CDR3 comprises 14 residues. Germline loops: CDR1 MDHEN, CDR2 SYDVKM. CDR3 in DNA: TGTGCCAGCAATCCCCGACAGACTTACAATGAGCAGTTCTTC. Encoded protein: CASNPRQTYNEQFF.

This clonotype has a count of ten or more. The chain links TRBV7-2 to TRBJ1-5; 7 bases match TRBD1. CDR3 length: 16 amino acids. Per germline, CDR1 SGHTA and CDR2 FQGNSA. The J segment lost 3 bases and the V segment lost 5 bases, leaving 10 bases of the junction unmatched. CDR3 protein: CASSLSTGFPNQPQHF. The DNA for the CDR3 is TGTGCCAGCAGCCTATCGACAGGGTTCCCCAATCAGCCCCAGCATTTT.

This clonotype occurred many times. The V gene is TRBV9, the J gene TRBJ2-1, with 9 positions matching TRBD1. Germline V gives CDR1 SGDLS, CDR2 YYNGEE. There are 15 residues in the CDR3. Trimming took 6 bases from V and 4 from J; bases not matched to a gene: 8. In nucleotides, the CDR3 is TGTGCCAGCACCACCGGGACAGGGACTTACAATGAGCAGTTCTTC. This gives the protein CASTTGTGTYNEQFF.

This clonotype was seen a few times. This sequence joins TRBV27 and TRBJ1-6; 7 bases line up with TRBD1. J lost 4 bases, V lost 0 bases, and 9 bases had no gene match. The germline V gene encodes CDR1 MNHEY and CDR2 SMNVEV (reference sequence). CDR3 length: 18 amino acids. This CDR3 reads CASSLSAGTVEYNSPLHF. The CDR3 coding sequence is TGTGCCAGCAGTTTATCCGCCGGGACAGTAGAATATAATTCACCCCTCCACTTT.

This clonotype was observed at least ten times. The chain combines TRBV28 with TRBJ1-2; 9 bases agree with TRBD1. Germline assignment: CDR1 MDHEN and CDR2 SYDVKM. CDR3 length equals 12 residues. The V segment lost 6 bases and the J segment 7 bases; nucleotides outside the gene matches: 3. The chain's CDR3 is CASSYRGLGYTF. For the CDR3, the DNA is TGTGCCAGCAGCTACAGGGGGCTTGGCTACACCTTC.

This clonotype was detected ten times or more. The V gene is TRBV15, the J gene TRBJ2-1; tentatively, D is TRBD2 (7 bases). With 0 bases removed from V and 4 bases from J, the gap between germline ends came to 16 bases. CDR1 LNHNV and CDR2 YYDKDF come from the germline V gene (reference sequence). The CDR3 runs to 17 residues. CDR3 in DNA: TGTGCCACCAGCAGAGATCGGGGGGCTGGCGGGTACAATGAGCAGTTCTTC. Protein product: CATSRDRGAGGYNEQFF.

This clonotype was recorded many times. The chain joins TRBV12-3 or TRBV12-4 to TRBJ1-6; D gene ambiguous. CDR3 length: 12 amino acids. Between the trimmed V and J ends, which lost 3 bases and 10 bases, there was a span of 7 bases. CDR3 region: CASSFRESPLHF. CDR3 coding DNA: TGTGCCAGCAGTTTTAGGGAGTCACCCCTCCACTTT.

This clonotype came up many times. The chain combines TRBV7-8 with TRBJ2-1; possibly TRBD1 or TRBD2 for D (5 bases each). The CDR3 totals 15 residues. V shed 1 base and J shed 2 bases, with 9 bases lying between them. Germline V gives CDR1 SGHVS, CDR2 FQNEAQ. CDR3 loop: CASSLGGATYNEQFF. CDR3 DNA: TGTGCCAGCAGCTTAGGAGGGGCTACCTACAATGAGCAGTTCTTC.

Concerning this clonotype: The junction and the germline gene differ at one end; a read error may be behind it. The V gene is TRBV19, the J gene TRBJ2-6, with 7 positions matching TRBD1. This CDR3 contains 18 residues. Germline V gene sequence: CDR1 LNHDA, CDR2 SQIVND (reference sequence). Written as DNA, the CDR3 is TGTGCCAGTAGCGCTCACAGGGGTGAGGTGTCTGGGGCCAACGTCCCGACTTTC. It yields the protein CASSAHRGEVSGANVPTF.

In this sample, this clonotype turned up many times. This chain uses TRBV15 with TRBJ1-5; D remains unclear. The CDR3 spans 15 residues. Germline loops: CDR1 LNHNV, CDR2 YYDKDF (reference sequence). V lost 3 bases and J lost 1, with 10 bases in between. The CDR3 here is CATSRDGASNQPQHF. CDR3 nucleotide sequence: TGTGCCACCAGCAGGGACGGAGCGAGCAATCAGCCCCAGCATTTT. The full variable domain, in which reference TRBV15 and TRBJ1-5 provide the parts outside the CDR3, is DAMVIQNPRYQVTQFGKPVTLSCSQTLNHNVMYWYQQKSSQAPKLLFHYYDKDFNNEADTPDNFQSRRPNTSFCFLDIRSPGLGDTAMYLCATSRDGASNQPQHFGDGTRLSIL.

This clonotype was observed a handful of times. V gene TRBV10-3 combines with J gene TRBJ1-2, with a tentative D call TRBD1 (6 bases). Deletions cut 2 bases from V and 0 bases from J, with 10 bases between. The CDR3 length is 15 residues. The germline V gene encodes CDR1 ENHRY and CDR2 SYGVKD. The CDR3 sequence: CAISELTGPNYGYTF. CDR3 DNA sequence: TGTGCCATCAGTGAGCTGACAGGACCTAACTATGGCTACACCTTC.

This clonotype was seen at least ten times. The DNA of the CDR3 is TGTGCCAGCAGTGACAGGTTTGTAGGCCAGCCCCAGCATTTT. Translated, it gives CASSDRFVGQPQHF. The V gene is TRBV6-1, the J gene TRBJ1-5; D unresolved. Germline V gives CDR1 MNHNS, CDR2 SASEGT. The CDR3 covers 14 residues. Trimming took off 3 bases at V and 7 bases at J, with 13 bases between the two ends.

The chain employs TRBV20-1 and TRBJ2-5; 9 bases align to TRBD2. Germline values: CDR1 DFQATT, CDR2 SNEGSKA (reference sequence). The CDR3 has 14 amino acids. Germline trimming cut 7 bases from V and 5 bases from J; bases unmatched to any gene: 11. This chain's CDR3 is CSVRGRRGGETQYF. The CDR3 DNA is TGCAGTGTTCGAGGTCGGCGGGGGGGGGAGACCCAGTACTTC.

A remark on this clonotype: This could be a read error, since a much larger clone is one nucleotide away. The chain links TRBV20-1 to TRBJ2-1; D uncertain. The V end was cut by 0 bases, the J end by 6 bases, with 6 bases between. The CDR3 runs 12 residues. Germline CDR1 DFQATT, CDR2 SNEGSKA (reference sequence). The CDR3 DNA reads TGCAGTGCTAGAGAGGGCTGCAATGAGCAGTTCTTC. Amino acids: CSAREGCNEQFF.

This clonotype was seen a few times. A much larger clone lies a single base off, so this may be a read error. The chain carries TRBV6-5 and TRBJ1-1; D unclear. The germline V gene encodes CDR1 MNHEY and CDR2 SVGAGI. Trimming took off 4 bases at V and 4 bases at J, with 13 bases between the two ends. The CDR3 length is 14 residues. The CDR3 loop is CASSFAPGSTEAFF. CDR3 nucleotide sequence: TGTGCCAGCAGTTTCGCGCCCGGAAGCACTGAAGCTTTCTTT.

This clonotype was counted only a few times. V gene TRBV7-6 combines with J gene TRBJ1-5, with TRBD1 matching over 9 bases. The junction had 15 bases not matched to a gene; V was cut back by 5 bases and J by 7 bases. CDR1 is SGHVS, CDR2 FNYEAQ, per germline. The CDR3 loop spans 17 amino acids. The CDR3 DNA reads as TGTGCCAGCAGCGATCCGGACGGGACAGGGATTTCGCAGCCCCAGCATTTT. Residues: CASSDPDGTGISQPQHF. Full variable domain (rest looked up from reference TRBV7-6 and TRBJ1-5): GAGVSQSPRYKVTKRGQDVALRCDPISGHVSLYWYRQALGQGPEFLTYFNYEAQQDKSGLPNDRFSAERPEGSISTLTIQRTEQRDSAMYRCASSDPDGTGISQPQHFGDGTRLSIL.

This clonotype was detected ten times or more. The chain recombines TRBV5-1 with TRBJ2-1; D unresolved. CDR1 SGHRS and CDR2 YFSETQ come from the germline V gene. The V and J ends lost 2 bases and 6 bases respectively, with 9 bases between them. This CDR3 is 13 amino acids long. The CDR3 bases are TGCGCCAGCAGCTTTAAGGGTGGCAATGAGCAGTTCTTC. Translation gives CASSFKGGNEQFF.

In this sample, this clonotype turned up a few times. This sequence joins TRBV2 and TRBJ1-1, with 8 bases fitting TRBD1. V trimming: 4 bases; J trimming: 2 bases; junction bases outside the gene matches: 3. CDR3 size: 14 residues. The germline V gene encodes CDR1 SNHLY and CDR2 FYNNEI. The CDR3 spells CASSATGVNTEAFF. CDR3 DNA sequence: TGTGCCAGCAGTGCGACAGGGGTAAACACTGAAGCTTTCTTT.